Below are 7 T cell receptor beta chains sequenced from a single sample in a study of CD8 T cells in Susac syndrome. After extraction with the RNeasy kit, roughly 0.45 to 1 ug of the RNA was reverse transcribed using random hexamers. One entry per CDR3 protein, called by TCRdb with MiXCR from the immunoSEQ multiplex PCR reads. The sample consists of about 400,000 distinct CDR3 sequences, more than 80% of them appearing once. Input material: CD8+ T cells from PBMCs. These receptors originate from a human donor with multiple sclerosis.

This CDR3 is CASSLIYNEQFF. Here the CDR3 DNA reads TGTGCCAGCAGTCTAATATACAATGAGCAGTTCTTC. J is TRBJ2-1 and V is TRBV11-2; D gene unclear. CDR3 size: 12 residues. CDR1 is SGHAT, CDR2 FQNNGV, per germline. The V end was cut by 6 bases, the J end by 4 bases, with 7 bases between.

The V and J genes are TRBV5-1 and TRBJ2-7, with D maybe TRBD2 (5 bases). The CDR3 runs to 13 residues. Trimming pared 5 bases from V and 2 bases from J, leaving 11 bases between. Germline CDR1 and CDR2: SGHRS and YFSETQ. The CDR3 DNA follows: TGCGCCAGCAGAGTTGGACTGCCCTACGAGCAGTACTTC. Protein: CASRVGLPYEQYF.

A single count supports this clonotype. V gene TRBV10-2 combines with J gene TRBJ1-2; TRBD1 is a possible D gene (6 bases). Trimming took 5 bases from V and 8 from J, leaving 21 bases between them. CDR1 and CDR2 from the germline V gene are WSHSY and SAAADI. This CDR3 spans 15 amino acids. CDR3 sequence (DNA): TGCGCCAGCAGTCTCAGGGGAGAGGGGACGGACGGCTACACCTTC. Translated, it gives CASSLRGEGTDGYTF.

The genes are TRBV19 and TRBJ1-5, with D perhaps TRBD1 (5 bases). V was cut by 6 bases and J by 2 bases, with 14 bases left in between. CDR3 length: 15 amino acids. CDR1 and CDR2 (germline): LNHDA, SQIVND (reference sequence). The CDR3 here is CASSPGAGGNQPQHF. The CDR3 DNA reads TGTGCCAGTAGCCCCGGGGCCGGCGGCAATCAGCCCCAGCATTTT. Drawing the rest from reference TRBV19 and TRBJ1-5, the complete variable domain is DGGITQSPKYLFRKEGQNVTLSCEQNLNHDAMYWYRQDPGQGLRLIYYSQIVNDFQKGDIAEGYSVSREKKESFPLTVTSAQKNPTAFYLCASSPGAGGNQPQHFGDGTRLSIL.

The chain is built from TRBV20-1 and TRBJ2-1; the match to TRBD1 covers 7 bases. Germline V CDR1 and CDR2: DFQATT, SNEGSKA (reference sequence). The V segment lost 3 bases and the J segment 4 bases; nucleotides outside the gene matches: 6. The CDR3 contains 14 residues. CDR3 region: CSARDRRLYNEQFF. The DNA of the CDR3 is TGCAGTGCTAGGGACAGGCGATTATACAATGAGCAGTTCTTC.

The chain recombines TRBV5-1 with TRBJ1-1; D gene uncertain. CDR1 and CDR2 (germline): SGHRS, YFSETQ. The germline V and J ends were trimmed by 0 bases and 0 bases, with 6 bases remaining between them. This CDR3 comprises 14 residues. CDR3 amino acids: CASSLEPLNTEAFF. In DNA, the CDR3 is TGCGCCAGCAGCTTGGAACCTTTGAACACTGAAGCTTTCTTT. Full variable domain (outside the CDR3, taken from reference TRBV5-1 and TRBJ1-1): KAGVTQTPRYLIKTRGQQVTLSCSPISGHRSVSWYQQTPGQGLQFLFEYFSETQRNKGNFPGRFSGRQFSNSRSEMNVSTLELGDSALYLCASSLEPLNTEAFFGQGTRLTVV.

This rearrangement joins TRBV29-1 to TRBJ1-1; D uncertain. The V and J ends lost 2 bases and 1 base respectively, with 5 bases between them. The germline V gene has CDR1 SQVTM and CDR2 ANQGSEA. The CDR3 spans 12 residues. Here the CDR3 DNA reads TGCAGCGTTGAACTCAAGAACACTGAAGCTTTCTTT. It yields the protein CSVELKNTEAFF. Based on the CDR3 plus reference TRBV29-1 and TRBJ1-1, the full variable domain is SAVISQKPSRDICQRGTSLTIQCQVDSQVTMMFWYRQQPGQSLTLIATANQGSEATYESGFVIDKFPISRPNLTFSTLTVSNMSPEDSSIYLCSVELKNTEAFFGQGTRLTVV.